A selection of T cell receptor beta chains follows, all from one sample in a study of early T cells in non-severe SARS-CoV-2 infection. TCRdb reanalysed the 5' RACE reads using MiXCR and keeps one entry per CDR3 protein. The sample contains about 60,000 distinct CDR3 sequences, approximately 10% of which appear only once. The sequenced sample consisted of whole blood. The receptors come from an adult who was a healthcare worker with PCR-confirmed SARS-CoV-2 infection or an uninfected control (not recorded which). CDR3s include the opening cysteine and the closing phenylalanine or tryptophan. Each record gives: D gene, clone size, J gene, CDR3 length, V gene, CDR3 protein, CDR3 DNA. A D gene is named only where the DNA matches it firmly. Clone size is given for some rows only: seen once, a few or many times, or a class if the clone is expanded.

>NA|few|TRBJ2-3|13|TRBV7-2
CASRKPPEDTQYF
TGTGCCAGCCGAAAGCCCCCGGAAGATACGCAGTATTTT
>NA|many|TRBJ2-2|13|TRBV29-1
CSVRWQSTGELFF
TGCAGCGTTCGATGGCAGAGCACCGGGGAGCTGTTTTTT
>TRBD1|many|TRBJ2-3|15|TRBV10-3
CATKLGQVETDTQYF
TGTGCCACCAAATTAGGACAGGTGGAGACAGATACGCAGTATTTT
>TRBD1|few|TRBJ1-6|13|TRBV20-1
CSAQGQGNSPLHF
TGCAGTGCCCAAGGACAGGGCAATTCACCCCTCCACTTT
>NA|NA|TRBJ2-1|17|TRBV12-3/TRBV12-4
CASSLRLVGLTYNEQFF
TGTGCCAGCAGTTTAAGGTTGGTTGGGCTAACTTACAATGAGCAGTTCTTC
>NA|NA|TRBJ1-5|15|TRBV18
CASSPAGVGNQPQHF
TGTGCCAGCTCACCAGCGGGGGTTGGCAATCAGCCCCAGCATTTT
>NA|few|TRBJ2-7|14|TRBV6-5
CASSYERESSEQYF
TGTGCCAGCAGTTACGAGCGAGAAAGTTCCGAGCAGTACTTC
>NA|NA|TRBJ1-1|15|TRBV5-1
CASSLSVRGNTEAFF
TGCGCCAGCAGCTTGTCAGTCCGGGGGAACACTGAAGCTTTCTTT
>NA|NA|TRBJ2-1|17|TRBV3-2
CASSLPIDRLTYNEQFF
TGTGCCAGCAGCCTGCCGATCGACAGATTAACCTACAATGAGCAGTTCTTC
>NA|few|TRBJ2-2|16|TRBV10-3
CAIRPGVETNTGELFF
TGTGCCATCAGGCCGGGGGTGGAAACGAACACCGGGGAGCTGTTTTTT
>NA|NA|TRBJ2-2|16|TRBV6-5
CASSRGGTSDTGELFF
TGTGCCAGCAGTAGGGGGGGTACATCGGACACCGGGGAGCTGTTTTTT
>NA|many|TRBJ1-1|11|TRBV21-1
CASSTHVEAFF
TGTGCCAGCAGTACTCACGTTGAAGCTTTCTTT
>TRBD1|many|TRBJ2-1|17|TRBV5-1
CASSLEPGQGGNNEQFF
TGCGCCAGCAGCTTGGAACCGGGACAGGGAGGCAACAATGAGCAGTTCTTC
>NA|NA|TRBJ2-1|13|TRBV18
CASIRSSYNEQFF
TGTGCCAGCATAAGAAGCTCCTACAATGAGCAGTTCTTC
>NA|NA|TRBJ2-2|17|TRBV5-5
CASSLSGMDRNTGELFF
TGTGCCAGCAGCTTGTCCGGTATGGACAGGAACACCGGGGAGCTGTTTTTT
>NA|NA|TRBJ2-2|14|TRBV5-1
CASSLEADTGELFF
TGCGCCAGCAGCTTGGAAGCGGACACCGGGGAGCTGTTTTTT
>NA|few|TRBJ2-5|14|TRBV14
CASSQGGGQETQYF
TGTGCCAGCAGCCAAGGAGGCGGGCAAGAGACCCAGTACTTC
>NA|few|TRBJ2-6|14|TRBV12-3/TRBV12-4
CASSLQSGANVLTF
TGTGCCAGCAGTCTCCAATCTGGGGCCAACGTCCTGACTTTC
>NA|many|TRBJ2-2|15|TRBV7-3
CASSTGPGPTGELFF
TGTGCCAGCAGCACGGGGCCTGGGCCTACCGGGGAGCTGTTTTTT
>NA|NA|TRBJ2-3|14|TRBV6-6
CASSQTLPTDTQYF
TGTGCCAGCAGTCAAACCCTCCCCACAGATACGCAGTATTTT
>NA|NA|TRBJ2-1|15|TRBV5-6
CASTIEPRPPNEQFF
TGTGCCAGCACCATAGAGCCCCGGCCCCCCAATGAGCAGTTCTTC
>NA|many|TRBJ2-3|16|TRBV7-9
CASSLGTAGLTDTQYF
TGTGCCAGCAGCCTCGGGACCGCGGGACTCACAGATACGCAGTATTTT
>TRBD2|NA|TRBJ2-7|12|TRBV20-1
CSWTSGTYEQYF
TGCAGTTGGACTAGCGGCACCTACGAGCAGTACTTC
>TRBD1|many|TRBJ2-1|11|TRBV28
CASKSGTGTLF
TGTGCCAGTAAATCCGGGACAGGGACGCTCTTC
>NA|NA|TRBJ2-7|15|TRBV12-3/TRBV12-4
CASSSPALHSYEQYF
TGTGCCAGCAGTTCCCCAGCGCTCCACTCCTACGAGCAGTACTTC
>TRBD2|NA|TRBJ2-5|16|TRBV7-2
CASSPPRTSGQETQYF
TGTGCCAGCAGCCCCCCCAGGACTAGCGGACAAGAGACCCAGTACTTC
>NA|NA|TRBJ2-2|16|TRBV7-2
CASSLEFPGAGGELFF
TGTGCCAGCAGCTTAGAATTCCCGGGAGCGGGTGGGGAGCTGTTTTTT
>NA|many|TRBJ2-3|13|TRBV20-1
CSGRRSQGDTQYF
TGCAGTGGAAGGCGGAGCCAGGGAGATACGCAGTATTTT
>NA|many|TRBJ1-1|14|TRBV7-6
CASSSATANTEAFF
TGTGCCAGCAGTTCTGCGACAGCGAACACTGAAGCTTTCTTT
>NA|NA|TRBJ2-5|13|TRBV11-2
CASSWARQETQYF
TGTGCCAGCAGCTGGGCGAGACAAGAGACCCAGTACTTC
>TRBD1|few|TRBJ1-5|12|TRBV7-9
CATGQGNQPQHF
TGTGCCACCGGACAGGGCAATCAGCCCCAGCATTTT
>TRBD1|many|TRBJ2-7|14|TRBV29-1
CSAAPGTGVYEQYF
TGCAGCGCCGCCCCCGGGACAGGGGTCTACGAGCAGTACTTC
>NA|NA|TRBJ2-2|10|TRBV12-3/TRBV12-4
CASGRGELFF
TGTGCCAGCGGAAGAGGGGAGCTGTTTTTT
>NA|many|TRBJ1-2|14|TRBV7-2
CASSFSTQPYGYTF
TGTGCCAGCAGCTTCTCTACTCAGCCCTATGGCTACACCTTC
>NA|few|TRBJ2-3|17|TRBV10-2
CASRSGRDRRRADTQYF
TGCGCCAGCAGATCGGGGCGGGATAGGCGGCGCGCAGATACGCAGTATTTT
>TRBD1|few|TRBJ1-2|15|TRBV2
CASSVPSGTDYGYTF
TGTGCCAGCAGTGTCCCCAGCGGGACAGACTATGGCTACACCTTC
>NA|many|TRBJ2-1|15|TRBV5-4
CASSTDLLRYNEQFF
TGTGCCAGCAGCACGGACTTACTTCGCTACAATGAGCAGTTCTTC
>TRBD1|many|TRBJ2-1|13|TRBV29-1
CSVGGQAYNEQFF
TGCAGCGTTGGAGGACAGGCATACAATGAGCAGTTCTTC
>NA|few|TRBJ2-4|15|TRBV7-8
CASSPQGRAKNIQYF
TGTGCCAGCAGCCCCCAGGGCCGAGCCAAAAACATTCAGTACTTC
>TRBD1|NA|TRBJ2-7|13|TRBV7-9
CASSRQGNYEQYF
TGTGCCAGCAGCCGACAGGGAAATTACGAGCAGTACTTC
>NA|NA|TRBJ2-3|15|TRBV3-2
CASSPRQASTDTQYF
TGTGCCAGCAGCCCCCGACAAGCTAGCACAGATACGCAGTATTTT
>TRBD2|NA|TRBJ2-3|16|TRBV6-2/TRBV6-3
CASSDRLAASTDTQYF
TGTGCCAGCAGTGACAGACTAGCGGCTAGCACAGATACGCAGTATTTT
>NA|once|TRBJ2-5|13|TRBV4-2
CASSQDIGETQYF
TGTGCCAGCAGCCAAGATATCGGAGAGACCCAGTACTTC
>NA|few|TRBJ1-5|14|TRBV7-2
CASSSEGGVQPQHF
TGTGCCAGCAGCTCTGAGGGGGGGGTTCAGCCCCAGCATTTT
>NA|NA|TRBJ2-1|16|TRBV20-1
CSARDIRVSSYNEQFF
TGCAGTGCTAGAGATATCCGAGTAAGCTCCTACAATGAGCAGTTCTTC
>NA|many|TRBJ1-4|13|TRBV29-1
CSVAATTNEKLFF
TGCAGCGTTGCGGCAACAACTAATGAAAAACTGTTTTTT
>NA|many|TRBJ1-1|15|TRBV27
CASSFSGTQNTEAFF
TGTGCCAGCAGTTTCTCCGGGACACAGAACACTGAAGCTTTCTTT
>NA|NA|TRBJ2-1|12|TRBV29-1
CSVTGQYNEQFF
TGCAGCGTTACTGGACAGTACAATGAGCAGTTCTTC
>TRBD2|many|TRBJ2-1|17|TRBV20-1
CSARGLAGYSSYNEQFF
TGCAGTGCTAGAGGACTAGCGGGATACAGCTCCTACAATGAGCAGTTCTTC
>TRBD2|NA|TRBJ2-2|16|TRBV3-1
CASSPLLAGDTGELFF
TGTGCCAGCAGCCCCCTACTAGCGGGAGACACCGGGGAGCTGTTTTTT
>NA|many|TRBJ2-3|11|TRBV7-3
CASSSGPQKYF
TGTGCCAGCAGCTCTGGGCCACAGAAGTATTTT
>NA|NA|TRBJ1-6|15|TRBV7-8
CASSLARFGNSPLHF
TGTGCCAGCAGCTTAGCTCGGTTTGGTAATTCACCCCTCCACTTT
>TRBD2|NA|TRBJ2-3|14|TRBV28
CASLPGLATDTQYF
TGTGCCAGCCTGCCGGGACTAGCCACAGATACGCAGTATTTT
>NA|many|TRBJ2-5|12|TRBV7-9
CASSPLVETQYF
TGTGCCAGCAGCCCTCTCGTGGAGACCCAGTACTTC
>NA|NA|TRBJ2-5|14|TRBV25-1
CASSEGGLGETQYF
TGTGCCAGCAGTGAGGGGGGTCTGGGGGAGACCCAGTACTTC
>NA|few|TRBJ2-7|13|TRBV2
CASSDDTSYEQYF
TGTGCCAGCAGTGACGACACATCCTACGAGCAGTACTTC
>TRBD2|many|TRBJ2-1|15|TRBV28
CASSSPSGRAFEQFF
TGTGCCAGCAGTTCCCCTAGCGGGAGGGCCTTTGAGCAGTTCTTC
>NA|few|TRBJ1-2|13|TRBV19
CASSISVVIGYTF
TGTGCCAGTAGTATATCCGTAGTGATTGGCTACACCTTC
>NA|NA|TRBJ2-1|15|TRBV19
CASSIEAAGGDEQFF
TGTGCCAGTAGTATAGAGGCTGCAGGCGGGGATGAGCAGTTCTTC
>TRBD2|many|TRBJ2-5|15|TRBV20-1
CSAPSPAGGRETQYF
TGCAGTGCTCCAAGCCCGGCGGGAGGAAGAGAGACCCAGTACTTC